This T cell receptor (beta chain) comes out of a study of PD-L1 blockade in urothelial cancer. Study as a whole: Specimens of blood held a median count of 141,255 T cells. Study outcomes and limitations: Tumor-associated TCR clones expanded more in blood at 3 weeks in patients with durable benefit.

The sample's time point: pretreatment peripheral blood. This table comes from immunoSEQ multiplex PCR, and its TCRdb copy is limited to in-frame clones, with some not included. The data contain roughly 130,000 clones, less than 85% of them singletons. In the case of this clone: Its antigen is unidentified.

With 5 bases removed from V and 5 bases from J, the gap between germline ends came to 9 bases. Germline lookup yields CDR1 MDHEN and CDR2 SYDVKM. This CDR3 contains 12 residues. This chain uses TRBV28 with TRBJ2-5; no firm D call. This TCR was sampled from a man aged 45-65 years with urothelial cancer. The source material was PBMCs, sampled around atezolizumab (anti-PD-L1) treatment. The CDR3 DNA reads as TGTGCCAGCAGTCCCGGTCGGGAGACCCAGTACTTC. It yields the protein CASSPGRETQYF.